This record covers a single T cell receptor beta chain. Its target is unknown. The data originate from a study of shared clonotypes between healthy human individuals. Findings and caveats of the study: When naive CD4 clonotypes were compared across several donors, approximately 4.9% were shared. Read depth was anticipated to influence clonotype sharing among donors.

Libraries were prepared by immunoSEQ multiplex PCR; TCRdb keeps only in-frame clonotypes and omits some of them. Of about 2 million clones listed, around 96% are singletons. It was CD45RO-negative cells, positively selected for CCR7, that made up naive CD8 cells, with terminally differentiated effector memory CD45RA+ cells excluded. V trimming: 2 bases; J trimming: 4 bases; junction bases outside the gene matches: 9. There are 17 residues in the CDR3. The germline gives CDR1 SGHRS, CDR2 YFSETQ. Sequencing used naive CD8+ T cells sorted from blood. The chain is built from TRBV5-1 and TRBJ2-2; 9 bases match TRBD1. The source is a man aged 18-30 years in good health. As DNA, the CDR3 is TGCGCCAGCAGCTTATACACGGGACAGGGAGTCACCGGGGAGCTGTTTTTT. It codes for CASSLYTGQGVTGELFF.